This passage covers 25 T cell receptor beta chains from one sample sequenced in a study. In TCRdb, the 5' RACE reads were re-called with MiXCR into one record per CDR3 protein. This sample has tens of thousands of distinct CDR3 sequences; 20% to 25% occur once, and the top ten carry over 2.5%. Sequenced: memory CD4+ T cells sorted from a lymph node. Stated subset: memory CD4+ T cells, CD4+CD45RO+CD25-. These TCRs come from a female donor with breast cancer.

This clonotype was detected only a few times. The chain has TRBV5-1 and TRBJ2-1, with 8 bases fitting TRBD1. This CDR3 is 14 amino acids long. The V gene's germline CDR1 is SGHRS and CDR2 YFSETQ. V was clipped by 3 bases and J by 6 bases; unmatched bases: 5. The CDR3 coding sequence is TGCGCCAGCAGCTGGACAGGGCCCCTCAATGAGCAGTTCTTC. Amino acid sequence: CASSWTGPLNEQFF.

The rearrangement links TRBV4-3 to TRBJ2-7; 7 bases line up with TRBD1. Germline CDR1 reads LGHNA; CDR2 reads YSLEER. V was pared by 1 base and J by 3 bases, with 6 bases of the junction left unmatched. CDR3 length equals 15 residues. CDR3 amino acids: CASSQVLGGGYEQYF. CDR3 nucleotides: TGCGCCAGCAGCCAAGTACTAGGGGGCGGCTACGAGCAGTACTTC.

This clonotype showed up just once. Being one base from a much bigger clone, this may be a read error. This chain joins TRBV5-1 and TRBJ2-2; D not certain. V was shortened by 5 bases and J by 7 bases, with 12 bases between the two germline ends. This CDR3 region has 13 residues. Germline assignment: CDR1 SGHRS and CDR2 YFSETQ. The CDR3 loop is CASRERDNGELFF. In DNA, the CDR3 is TGCGCCAGCAGAGAAAGGGATAACGGGGAGCTGTTTTTT.

At least ten counts were recorded for this clonotype. CDR3 in amino acids: CRWGERTDTQYF. DNA of the CDR3: TGCAGGTGGGGGGAGCGGACAGATACGCAGTATTTT. The chain links TRBV20-1 to TRBJ2-3; TRBD2 might be the D (6 bases). Germline CDR1 and CDR2: DFQATT and SNEGSKA (reference sequence). The CDR3 contains 12 residues.

This clonotype was detected a few times. This chain connects TRBV20-1 to TRBJ2-3; D unclear. Trimming left V 2 bases short and J 4 bases short, with 7 bases between. CDR3 length: 12 amino acids. Germline CDR1 and CDR2: DFQATT and SNEGSKA (reference sequence). The CDR3 DNA is TGCAGTGCTAGACAGATCTCAGATACGCAGTATTTT. It encodes CSARQISDTQYF.

The sample holds a few counts of this clonotype. This chain uses TRBV27 with TRBJ1-2, with 7 bases fitting TRBD1. Trimming at V came to 8 bases and at J to 7 bases, leaving 10 bases not matched to a gene. Germline V CDR1 and CDR2: MNHEY, SMNVEV (reference sequence). This CDR3 region has 13 residues. Written as DNA, the CDR3 is TGTGCCAGCGGTAACAGGGGATCGGGTGGCTACACCTTC. Its protein product is CASGNRGSGGYTF.

This clonotype was observed a handful of times. The chain uses TRBV20-1 and TRBJ1-2, with D hard to call. The CDR3 length is 13 residues. With 5 bases removed from V and 3 bases from J, the gap between germline ends came to 13 bases. From germline, CDR1 is DFQATT and CDR2 SNEGSKA (reference sequence). The CDR3 region is CSADRGEYYGYTF. For the CDR3, the DNA is TGCAGTGCTGATCGGGGAGAATACTATGGCTACACCTTC.

This clonotype came up many times. The rearrangement links TRBV29-1 to TRBJ1-1; a possible D gene is TRBD1 (5 bases). V was clipped by 8 bases and J by 6 bases, with 19 bases between them. The germline gives CDR1 SQVTM, CDR2 ANQGSEA. This CDR3 region has 13 residues. CDR3: CSLYRQKGAEAFF. The DNA for the CDR3 is TGCAGCCTATACAGGCAAAAAGGAGCTGAAGCTTTCTTT.

This chain joins TRBV20-1 and TRBJ2-1, with TRBD2 identical over 13 bases. The CDR3 loop spans 14 amino acids. Per the germline V gene, CDR1 is DFQATT and CDR2 is SNEGSKA (reference sequence). Trimming removed 5 bases from V and 7 bases from J; junction bases left unmatched: 5. The chain's CDR3 is CSAFRTSGRNEQFF. Here the CDR3 DNA reads TGCAGTGCTTTTAGGACTAGCGGGAGAAATGAGCAGTTCTTC.

This sequence joins TRBV7-2 and TRBJ1-3, with 7 bases matching TRBD1. CDR1 and CDR2 (germline): SGHTA, FQGNSA. The CDR3 runs 15 residues. The J segment lost 5 bases and the V segment lost 5 bases, leaving 9 bases of the junction unmatched. CDR3 region: CASSRVTGARNTIYF. DNA for the CDR3: TGTGCCAGCAGCCGAGTTACAGGGGCCAGAAACACCATATATTTT.

The rearrangement uses TRBV10-2 and TRBJ2-7; maybe TRBD2 (5 bases). V was cut by 7 bases and J by 4 bases, with 11 bases left in between. The CDR3 has 12 residues. The germline V gene encodes CDR1 WSHSY and CDR2 SAAADI. The CDR3 DNA follows: TGCGCCAGCACCCATGGGAGATACGAGCAGTACTTC. Amino acids: CASTHGRYEQYF.

This clonotype was seen many times. The V and J genes are TRBV5-1 and TRBJ2-3; possible D gene TRBD2, 5 bases. Germline CDR1 is SGHRS and CDR2 is YFSETQ. Deletions cut 2 bases from V and 3 bases from J, with 13 bases between. This CDR3 spans 15 amino acids. In DNA, the CDR3 is TGCGCCAGCAGCTTCAAGAGGGATTGGACAGATACGCAGTATTTT. It translates to CASSFKRDWTDTQYF.

This clonotype appeared many times. The chain couples TRBV7-2 to TRBJ2-6; D gene ambiguous. The V and J ends lost 0 bases and 3 bases respectively, with 6 bases between them. CDR1 SGHTA and CDR2 FQGNSA come from the germline V gene. CDR3 length equals 15 residues. In nucleotides, the CDR3 is TGTGCCAGCAGCTTAGCTCCGGGTGGGGCCAACGTCCTGACTTTC. Protein: CASSLAPGGANVLTF.

The chain recombines TRBV20-1 with TRBJ2-1, with a weak D call TRBD2 (6 bases). The CDR3 is 17 residues long. The V end lost 3 bases, the J end lost 5 bases, and 23 bases lay between the germline ends. Germline CDR1 DFQATT, CDR2 SNEGSKA (reference sequence). The DNA of the CDR3 is TGCAGTGCTAGTAATAACGCGGCGGGACGGTCCAACAATGAGCAGTTCTTC. The encoded protein is CSASNNAAGRSNNEQFF.

This clonotype was counted ten times or more. The J gene is TRBJ2-1, the V gene TRBV12-3 or TRBV12-4; 9 bases are a match to TRBD1. J was trimmed by 10 bases and V by 6 bases; bases with no gene match: 10. This CDR3 has 14 residues. CDR3 residues: CASSPGQGLPEQFF. The CDR3 DNA follows: TGTGCCAGCAGCCCGGGACAGGGTCTCCCCGAGCAGTTCTTC.

The chain links TRBV24-1 to TRBJ1-4; no clear D. The V and J ends lost 4 bases and 5 bases respectively, with 4 bases between them. The CDR3 has 12 amino acids. Germline V gene lookup returns CDR1 KGHDR and CDR2 SFDVKD. The DNA of the CDR3 is TGTGCCACCAGTGACGGGAATGAAAAACTGTTTTTT. Its protein is CATSDGNEKLFF.

This clonotype was seen repeatedly, ten times or more. The chain couples TRBV7-6 to TRBJ1-1; D possibly corresponds to TRBD1 (5 bases). The germline CDR1 and CDR2 sequences are SGHVS and FNYEAQ. The V and J ends lost 5 bases and 3 bases respectively, with 10 bases between them. The CDR3 spans 13 residues. DNA for the CDR3: TGTGCCAGCAGCACGACAGTTGACACTGAAGCTTTCTTT. Protein product: CASSTTVDTEAFF.

This clonotype was counted only a few times. CDR3 region: CASSLRDTRIAFF. As DNA, the CDR3 is TGTGCCAGCAGTTTACGGGATACTAGGATAGCTTTCTTT. V and J are TRBV12-3 or TRBV12-4 and TRBJ1-1; D is unclear. V dropped 2 bases and J dropped 10 bases, with 14 bases sitting between them. This CDR3 spans 13 amino acids.

The chain recombines TRBV7-2 with TRBJ2-1, with TRBD2 matching over 7 bases. CDR3 size: 15 residues. Germline V CDR1 and CDR2: SGHTA, FQGNSA. Unmatched junction bases numbered 3, after V lost 1 base and J lost 3 bases. The CDR3 DNA reads TGTGCCAGCAGCTTAGACACGGGGGGCTACAATGAGCAGTTCTTC. This codes for CASSLDTGGYNEQFF.

The chain uses TRBV7-3 and TRBJ2-6, with D unresolved. Germline CDR1 is SGHTA and CDR2 is FQGTGA. The V gene lost 0 bases and the J gene lost 0 bases, with 3 bases spanning the gap. The CDR3 length is 15 residues. CDR3 in DNA: TGTGCCAGCAGCTTAACGACCTCTGGGGCCAACGTCCTGACTTTC. This gives the protein CASSLTTSGANVLTF.

This clonotype was counted ten times or more. The CDR3: CASWERASSYNSPLHF. DNA for the CDR3: TGTGCCAGCTGGGAAAGGGCCAGCTCCTATAATTCACCCCTCCACTTT. The rearrangement links TRBV6-5 to TRBJ1-6; D is unresolved. The CDR3 length is 16 residues. V was pared by 8 bases and J by 0 bases, with 14 bases between. From germline, CDR1 is MNHEY and CDR2 SVGAGI.

The V and J genes are TRBV7-9 and TRBJ2-7; no definite D call. Looked up from germline, CDR1 is SEHNR and CDR2 is FQNEAQ (reference sequence). The CDR3 is 11 amino acids. Trimming removed 2 bases from V and 5 bases from J, with 4 bases in between. CDR3: CASSLFDEQYF. Here the CDR3 DNA reads TGTGCCAGCAGCTTATTCGACGAGCAGTACTTC.

The V gene is TRBV7-9, the J gene TRBJ1-1; D gene uncertain. Trimming removed 4 bases from V and 11 bases from J, with 17 bases in between. This CDR3 is built from 13 residues. Looked up from germline, CDR1 is SEHNR and CDR2 is FQNEAQ (reference sequence). The CDR3 here is CASSSLTEFEAFF. CDR3 DNA: TGTGCCAGCAGCTCTCTGACGGAATTCGAGGCTTTCTTT.

For this clonotype: One base away lies a much larger clone, so this may be a sequencing read error. The CDR3 does not close with the conserved phenylalanine or tryptophan, likely indicating a read error. The V and J genes are TRBV7-2 and TRBJ2-5; the D is unclear. This CDR3 comprises 11 residues. Germline assignment: CDR1 SGHTA and CDR2 FQGNSA. Trimming removed 3 bases at V and 4 bases at J, with 3 bases between. The chain's CDR3 is CASSFSETQYL. Here the CDR3 DNA reads TGTGCCAGCAGCTTCTCAGAGACCCAGTACCTC.

The chain recombines TRBV7-9 with TRBJ1-2; 8 nucleotides match TRBD1. The ends lost 1 base at V and 0 bases at J; junction bases unmatched: 1. Germline V CDR1 and CDR2: SEHNR, FQNEAQ (reference sequence). The CDR3 length is 15 residues. The CDR3 region has the DNA TGTGCCAGCAGCTTAGGGACAGGGACTAACTATGGCTACACCTTC. Its translation: CASSLGTGTNYGYTF.